The clone carrying this T cell receptor beta chain is judged medium-sized. Its antigen is unidentified. This sample is drawn from a study of T cells in localized non-small cell lung cancer. Assay: immunoSEQ multiplex PCR; the TCRdb copy retains only in-frame clones and omits some. Here the sample spans tens of thousands of clones, about three quarters being singletons. Regarding the study as a whole: The appearance of a median roughly 61 of the top 100 tumor clones was seen in adjacent lung.

This sample comprised PBMCs, obtained before any cancer treatment. The sequence was collected from a woman aged 40-69 years with stage II lung adenocarcinoma.

The chain's CDR3 is CASKRGGGTEAFF. The DNA of the CDR3 is TGTGCCAGCAAGAGGGGAGGGGGCACTGAAGCTTTCTTT. V gene TRBV28 combines with J gene TRBJ1-1, with a possible D match to TRBD1 (6 bases). Trimming removed 7 bases from V and 4 bases from J, with 13 bases in between. CDR1 and CDR2 from the germline V gene are MDHEN and SYDVKM. There are 13 residues in the CDR3.